This T cell receptor beta chain was recovered during a study of early T cells in non-severe SARS-CoV-2 infection. The overall study: RNA in bulk from unsorted whole blood was sequenced, and chains were unpaired. Study findings and constraints: Matching results from VDJdb favored anti-spike CD8 responses, leaving private and CD4 specificities undetected.

The CDR3 has 18 residues. Deletions cut 7 bases from V and 5 bases from J, with 30 bases between. This clonotype was observed a handful of times. Antigen specificity is unknown. Separate cDNA molecules each had unique molecular identifiers attached to them. TCRdb ran MiXCR on the 5' RACE reads and lists one entry per CDR3 protein. In the table there are more than 95,000 distinct CDR3 sequences, 16% of which are singletons. The sequence was obtained from an adult who was a healthcare worker with PCR-confirmed SARS-CoV-2 infection or an uninfected control (not recorded which). This chain links TRBV12-3 or TRBV12-4 with TRBJ2-7; TRBD1 might be the D (6 bases). The sequencing sample was made of whole blood. In nucleotides, the CDR3 is TGTGCCAGCACCATAATTCCCCCTTCCCTCGACAGGATCCACGAGCAGTACTTC. Translating it yields CASTIIPPSLDRIHEQYF.